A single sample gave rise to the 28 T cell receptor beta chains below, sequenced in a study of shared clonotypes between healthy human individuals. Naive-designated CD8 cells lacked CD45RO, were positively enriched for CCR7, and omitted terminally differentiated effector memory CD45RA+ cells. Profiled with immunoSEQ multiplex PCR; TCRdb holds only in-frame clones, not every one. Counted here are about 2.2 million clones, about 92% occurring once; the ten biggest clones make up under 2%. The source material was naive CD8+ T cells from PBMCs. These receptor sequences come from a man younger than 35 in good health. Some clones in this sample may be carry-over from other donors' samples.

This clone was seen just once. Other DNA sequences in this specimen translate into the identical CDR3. CDR3 in DNA: TGTGCCAGCAGCTTGGGTACTGAAGCTTTCTTT. Encoded protein: CASSLGTEAFF. The chain links TRBV11-2 to TRBJ1-1; no clear D. Germline CDR1 and CDR2: SGHAT and FQNNGV. Trimming removed 3 bases at V and 5 bases at J, with 4 bases between. This CDR3 has 11 residues.

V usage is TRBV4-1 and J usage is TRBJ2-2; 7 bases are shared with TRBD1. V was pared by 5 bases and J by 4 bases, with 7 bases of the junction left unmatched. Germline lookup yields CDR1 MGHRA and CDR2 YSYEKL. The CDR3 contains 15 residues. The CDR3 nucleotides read TGCGCCAGCAGCTACCGGGACAGAAGCACCGGGGAGCTGTTTTTT. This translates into CASSYRDRSTGELFF.

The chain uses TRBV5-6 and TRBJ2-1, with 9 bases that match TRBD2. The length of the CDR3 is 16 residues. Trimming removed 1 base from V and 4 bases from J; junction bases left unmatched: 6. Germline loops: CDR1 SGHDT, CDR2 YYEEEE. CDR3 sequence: CASSLSGLAGYNEQFF. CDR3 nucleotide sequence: TGTGCCAGCAGCTTGAGTGGCCTAGCGGGATACAATGAGCAGTTCTTC.

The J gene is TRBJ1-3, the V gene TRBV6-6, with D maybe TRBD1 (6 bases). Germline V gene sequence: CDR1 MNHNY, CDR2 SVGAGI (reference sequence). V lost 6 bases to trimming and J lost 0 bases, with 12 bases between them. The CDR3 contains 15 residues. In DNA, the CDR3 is TGTGCCAGCAGGGCGGACAGAGGCTCTGGAAACACCATATATTTT. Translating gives CASRADRGSGNTIYF.

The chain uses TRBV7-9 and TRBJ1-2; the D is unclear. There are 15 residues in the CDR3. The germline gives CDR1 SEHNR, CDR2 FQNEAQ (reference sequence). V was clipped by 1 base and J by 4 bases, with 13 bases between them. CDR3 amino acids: CASSLGGGEVYGYTF. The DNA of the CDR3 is TGTGCCAGCAGCTTAGGGGGTGGGGAGGTCTATGGCTACACCTTC. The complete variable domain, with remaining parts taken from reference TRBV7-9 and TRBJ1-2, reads DTGVSQNPRHKITKRGQNVTFRCDPISEHNRLYWYRQTLGQGPEFLTYFQNEAQLEKSRLLSDRFSAERPKGSFSTLEIQRTEQGDSAMYLCASSLGGGEVYGYTFGSGTRLTVV.

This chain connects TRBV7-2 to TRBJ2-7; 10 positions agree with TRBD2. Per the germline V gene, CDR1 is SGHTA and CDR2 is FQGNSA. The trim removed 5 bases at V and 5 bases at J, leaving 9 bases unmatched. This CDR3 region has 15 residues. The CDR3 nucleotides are TGTGCCAGCAGCCCATTAGCGGGAGGCACACACGAGCAGTACTTC. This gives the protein CASSPLAGGTHEQYF.

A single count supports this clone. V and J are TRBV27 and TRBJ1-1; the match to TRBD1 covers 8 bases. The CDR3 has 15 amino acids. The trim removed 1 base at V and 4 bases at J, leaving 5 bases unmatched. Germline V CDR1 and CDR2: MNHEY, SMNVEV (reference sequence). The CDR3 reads CASSLWQGASTEAFF. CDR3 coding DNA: TGTGCCAGCAGTTTATGGCAGGGGGCGAGCACTGAAGCTTTCTTT.

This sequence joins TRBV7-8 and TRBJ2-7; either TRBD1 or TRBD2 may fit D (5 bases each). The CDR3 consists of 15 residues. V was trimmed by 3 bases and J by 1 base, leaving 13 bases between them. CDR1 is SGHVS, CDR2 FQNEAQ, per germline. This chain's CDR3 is CASSFPGTESYEQYF. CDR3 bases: TGTGCCAGCAGCTTCCCCGGGACGGAGTCCTACGAGCAGTACTTC.

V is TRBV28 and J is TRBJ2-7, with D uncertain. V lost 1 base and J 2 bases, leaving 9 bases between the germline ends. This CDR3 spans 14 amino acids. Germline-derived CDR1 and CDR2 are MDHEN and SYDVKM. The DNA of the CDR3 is TGTGCCAGCAGTTTATATGTCAGAGCCTACGAGCAGTACTTC. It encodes CASSLYVRAYEQYF. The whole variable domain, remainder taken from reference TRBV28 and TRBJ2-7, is DVKVTQSSRYLVKRTGEKVFLECVQDMDHENMFWYRQDPGLGLRLIYFSYDVKMKEKGDIPEGYSVSREKKERFSLILESASTNQTSMYLCASSLYVRAYEQYFGPGTRLTVT.

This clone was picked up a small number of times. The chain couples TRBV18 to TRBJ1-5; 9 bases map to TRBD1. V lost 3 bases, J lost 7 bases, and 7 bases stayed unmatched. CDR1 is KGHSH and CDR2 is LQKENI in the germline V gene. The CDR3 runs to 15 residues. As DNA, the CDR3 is TGTGCCAGCTCACCCTGGACAGGGGTCGACCAGCCCCAGCATTTT. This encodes CASSPWTGVDQPQHF.

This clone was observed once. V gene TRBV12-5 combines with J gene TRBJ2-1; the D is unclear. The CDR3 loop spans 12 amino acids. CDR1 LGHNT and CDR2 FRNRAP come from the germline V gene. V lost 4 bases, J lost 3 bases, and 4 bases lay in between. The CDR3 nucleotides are TGTGCTAGTGGTTCCCACTACAATGAGCAGTTCTTC. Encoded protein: CASGSHYNEQFF. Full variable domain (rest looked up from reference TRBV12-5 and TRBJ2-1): DARVTQTPRHKVTEMGQEVTMRCQPILGHNTVFWYRQTMMQGLELLAYFRNRAPLDDSGMPKDRFSAEMPDATLATLKIQPSEPRDSAVYFCASGSHYNEQFFGPGTRLTVL.

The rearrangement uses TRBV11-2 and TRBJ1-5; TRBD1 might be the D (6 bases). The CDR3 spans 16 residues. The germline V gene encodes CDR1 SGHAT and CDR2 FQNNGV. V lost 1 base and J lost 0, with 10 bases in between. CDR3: CASSLGRGSSNQPQHF. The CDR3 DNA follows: TGTGCCAGCAGCTTAGGCAGGGGATCTAGCAATCAGCCCCAGCATTTT. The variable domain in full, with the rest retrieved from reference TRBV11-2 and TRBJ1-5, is EAGVAQSPRYKIIEKRQSVAFWCNPISGHATLYWYQQILGQGPKLLIQFQNNGVVDDSQLPKDRFSAERLKGVDSTLKIQPAKLEDSAVYLCASSLGRGSSNQPQHFGDGTRLSIL.

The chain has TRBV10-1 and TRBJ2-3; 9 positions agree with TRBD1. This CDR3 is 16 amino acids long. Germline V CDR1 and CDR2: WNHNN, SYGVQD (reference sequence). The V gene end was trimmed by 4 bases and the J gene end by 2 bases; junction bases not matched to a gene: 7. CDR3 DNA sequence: TGCGCCAGCAGTGGGAGGACAGGGGATCACACAGATACGCAGTATTTT. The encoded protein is CASSGRTGDHTDTQYF.

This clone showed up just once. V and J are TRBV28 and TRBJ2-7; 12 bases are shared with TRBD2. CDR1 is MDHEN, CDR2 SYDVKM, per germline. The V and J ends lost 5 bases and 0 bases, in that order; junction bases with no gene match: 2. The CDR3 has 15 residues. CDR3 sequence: CASSILAGGSYEQYF. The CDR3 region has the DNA TGTGCCAGCAGTATACTAGCGGGAGGCTCCTACGAGCAGTACTTC.

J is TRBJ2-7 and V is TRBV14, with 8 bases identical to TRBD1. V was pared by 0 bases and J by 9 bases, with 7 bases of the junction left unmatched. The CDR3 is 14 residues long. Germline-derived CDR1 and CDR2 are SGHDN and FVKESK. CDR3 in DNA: TGTGCCAGCAGCCAAGATCAACCGGGGACAGGGCAGTACTTC. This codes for CASSQDQPGTGQYF.

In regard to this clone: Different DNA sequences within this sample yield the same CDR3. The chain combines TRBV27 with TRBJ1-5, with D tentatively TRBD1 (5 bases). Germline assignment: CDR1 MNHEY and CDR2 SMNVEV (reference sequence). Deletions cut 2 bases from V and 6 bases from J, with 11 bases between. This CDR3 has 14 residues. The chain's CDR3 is CASSLGRGSQPQHF. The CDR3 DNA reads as TGTGCCAGCAGTTTAGGTAGGGGTAGTCAGCCCCAGCATTTT.

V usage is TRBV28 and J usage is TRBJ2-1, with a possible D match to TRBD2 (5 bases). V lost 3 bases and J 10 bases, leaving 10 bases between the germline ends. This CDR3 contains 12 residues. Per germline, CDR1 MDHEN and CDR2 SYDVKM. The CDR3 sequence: CASSFPGKEQFF. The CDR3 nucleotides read TGTGCCAGCAGTTTCCCGGGGAAGGAGCAGTTCTTC.

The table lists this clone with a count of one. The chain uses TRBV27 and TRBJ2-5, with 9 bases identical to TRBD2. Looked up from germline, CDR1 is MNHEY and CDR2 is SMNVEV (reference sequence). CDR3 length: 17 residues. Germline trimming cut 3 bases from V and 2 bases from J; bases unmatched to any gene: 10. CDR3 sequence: CASSLLAGGPWQETQYF. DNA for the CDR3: TGTGCCAGCAGTTTGTTGGCGGGAGGGCCATGGCAAGAGACCCAGTACTTC.

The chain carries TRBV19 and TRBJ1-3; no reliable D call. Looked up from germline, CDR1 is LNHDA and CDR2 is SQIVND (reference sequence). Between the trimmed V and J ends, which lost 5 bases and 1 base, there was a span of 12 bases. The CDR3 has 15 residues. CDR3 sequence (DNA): TGTGCCAGTAGTTTAGGCCCGTTTTCTGGAAACACCATATATTTT. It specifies CASSLGPFSGNTIYF.

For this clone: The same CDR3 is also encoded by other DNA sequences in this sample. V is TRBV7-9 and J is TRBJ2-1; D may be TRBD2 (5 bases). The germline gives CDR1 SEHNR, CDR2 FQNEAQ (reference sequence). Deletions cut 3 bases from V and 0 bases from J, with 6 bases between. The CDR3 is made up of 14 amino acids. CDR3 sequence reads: CASSFGSSYNEQFF. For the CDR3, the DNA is TGTGCCAGCAGCTTTGGGAGCTCCTACAATGAGCAGTTCTTC.

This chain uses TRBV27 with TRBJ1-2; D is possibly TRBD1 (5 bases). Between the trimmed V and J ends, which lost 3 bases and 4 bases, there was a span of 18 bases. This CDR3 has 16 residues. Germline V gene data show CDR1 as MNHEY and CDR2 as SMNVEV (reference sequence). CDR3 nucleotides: TGTGCCAGCAGTTTTCGGGGGAAACTGAATACCTATGGCTACACCTTC. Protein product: CASSFRGKLNTYGYTF.

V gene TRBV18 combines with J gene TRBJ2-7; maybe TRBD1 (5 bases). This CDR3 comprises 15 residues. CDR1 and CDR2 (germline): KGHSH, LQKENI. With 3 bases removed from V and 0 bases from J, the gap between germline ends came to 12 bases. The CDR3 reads CASSPGRTNSYEQYF. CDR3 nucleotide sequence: TGTGCCAGCTCACCGGGCAGGACAAACTCCTACGAGCAGTACTTC.

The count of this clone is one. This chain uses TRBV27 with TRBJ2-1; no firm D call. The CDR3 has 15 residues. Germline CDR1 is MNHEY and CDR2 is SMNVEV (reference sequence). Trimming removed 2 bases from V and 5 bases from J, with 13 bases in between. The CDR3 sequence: CASSLQIFLHNEQFF. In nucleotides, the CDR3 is TGTGCCAGCAGTTTACAGATTTTTTTACACAATGAGCAGTTCTTC.

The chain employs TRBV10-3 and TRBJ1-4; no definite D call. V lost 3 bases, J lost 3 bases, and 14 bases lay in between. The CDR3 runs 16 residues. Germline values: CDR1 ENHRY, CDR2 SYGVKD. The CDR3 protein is CAISEVGFPANEKLFF. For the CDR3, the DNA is TGTGCCATCAGTGAAGTGGGTTTCCCAGCTAATGAAAAACTGTTTTTT.

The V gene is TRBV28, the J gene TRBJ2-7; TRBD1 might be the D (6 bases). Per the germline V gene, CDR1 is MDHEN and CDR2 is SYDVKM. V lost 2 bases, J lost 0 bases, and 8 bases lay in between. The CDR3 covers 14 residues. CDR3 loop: CASSLDRLSYEQYF. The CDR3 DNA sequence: TGTGCCAGCAGTTTAGACAGGCTCTCCTACGAGCAGTACTTC.

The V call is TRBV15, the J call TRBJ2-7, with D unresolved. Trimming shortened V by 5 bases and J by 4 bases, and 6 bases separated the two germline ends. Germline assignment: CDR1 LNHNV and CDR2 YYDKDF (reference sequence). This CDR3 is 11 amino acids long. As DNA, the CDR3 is TGTGCCACCAGCGCTCGGTACGAGCAGTACTTC. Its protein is CATSARYEQYF.

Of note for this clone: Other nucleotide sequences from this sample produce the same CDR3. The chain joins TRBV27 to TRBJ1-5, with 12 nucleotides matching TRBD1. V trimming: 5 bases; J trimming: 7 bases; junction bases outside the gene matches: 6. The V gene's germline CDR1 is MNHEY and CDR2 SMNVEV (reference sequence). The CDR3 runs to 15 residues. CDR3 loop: CASSPGTGGRQPQHF. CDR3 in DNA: TGTGCCAGCAGTCCCGGGACAGGGGGCAGACAGCCCCAGCATTTT.

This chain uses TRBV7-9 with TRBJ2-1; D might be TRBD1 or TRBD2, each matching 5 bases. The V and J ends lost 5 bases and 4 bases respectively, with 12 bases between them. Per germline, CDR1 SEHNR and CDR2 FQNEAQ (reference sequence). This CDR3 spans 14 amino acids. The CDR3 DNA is TGTGCCAGCAGCCCGGGACGGAATTACAATGAGCAGTTCTTC. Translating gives CASSPGRNYNEQFF.